These 7 T cell receptor beta chains share one sample of origin, sequenced in a study of T cell changes during pregnancy in multiple sclerosis. Sequencing was performed with immunoSEQ multiplex PCR; in TCRdb, only in-frame clones are kept and a portion is missing. The sample records tens of thousands of clones, roughly 92% being singletons. The source was peripheral blood, collected after pregnancy. Receptor source: a female donor in good health, enrolled as a control in a pregnancy study.

Of note for this clone: Germline and junction disagree at one end, which may indicate a read error. The chain carries TRBV7-7 and TRBJ2-7, with 7 nucleotides matching TRBD1. Looked up from germline, CDR1 is SSHAT and CDR2 is FNYEAQ (reference sequence). This CDR3 spans 13 amino acids. The CDR3 protein is CASSTRQGNEQYF. DNA for the CDR3: TGTGCTAGCAGCACCCGACAGGGTAACGAGCAGTACTTC.

The chain couples TRBV18 to TRBJ2-7; D gene ambiguous. V was clipped by 3 bases and J by 2 bases, with 11 bases between them. This CDR3 has 14 amino acids. Per germline, CDR1 KGHSH and CDR2 LQKENI. The CDR3 DNA is TGTGCCAGCTCACCTGAAGAGGCTACCTACGAGCAGTACTTC. Amino acids: CASSPEEATYEQYF. Using reference TRBV18 and TRBJ2-7 for the parts outside the CDR3, the full variable domain is NAGVMQNPRHLVRRRGQEARLRCSPMKGHSHVYWYRQLPEEGLKFMVYLQKENIIDESGMPKERFSAEFPKEGPSILRIQQVVRGDSAAYFCASSPEEATYEQYFGPGTRLTVT.

The chain carries TRBV12-2 and TRBJ2-1; TRBD1 is the table's D call and was not checked against the DNA. TRBV12-2 is a listed pseudogene. This CDR3 region has 16 residues. For the CDR3, the DNA is TGTGCAAGTCGCCTCCCAGCTTACCTTAGGGGCAATGAGCAGTTCTTC. This translates into CASRLPAYLRGNEQFF.

The chain recombines TRBV5-6 with TRBJ2-5; 10 bases fit TRBD1. From germline, CDR1 is SGHDT and CDR2 YYEEEE. This CDR3 spans 14 amino acids. The V gene end was trimmed by 0 bases and the J gene end by 5 bases; junction bases not matched to a gene: 1. As DNA, the CDR3 is TGTGCCAGCAGCTTGGGGACAGGGGGGGAGACCCAGTACTTC. It yields the protein CASSLGTGGETQYF.

The J gene is TRBJ2-7, the V gene TRBV7-6, with TRBD1 identical over 10 bases. Germline CDR1 SGHVS, CDR2 FNYEAQ. The CDR3 covers 15 residues. J was trimmed by 2 bases and V by 5 bases; bases with no gene match: 6. DNA for the CDR3: TGTGCCAGCAGCCCCCGGACAGGGGGAACCTACGAGCAGTACTTC. Amino acid sequence: CASSPRTGGTYEQYF.

The V and J genes are TRBV4-3 and TRBJ2-7; the match to TRBD2 covers 9 bases. CDR1 and CDR2 (germline): LGHNA, YSLEER. The length of the CDR3 is 14 residues. V was clipped by 4 bases and J by 5 bases; unmatched bases: 6. Here the CDR3 DNA reads TGCGCCAGCAGCCGTCTCCGGACTAGCGACGAGCAGTACTTC. Its protein product is CASSRLRTSDEQYF.

J is TRBJ1-3 and V is TRBV15; 8 bases are a match to TRBD1. The CDR3 has 16 residues. J was trimmed by 4 bases and V by 4 bases; bases with no gene match: 9. The germline gives CDR1 LNHNV, CDR2 YYDKDF (reference sequence). The DNA for the CDR3 is TGTGCCACCAGCACCTTCCAACAGGGGGGAGGAAACACCATATATTTT. This encodes CATSTFQQGGGNTIYF. Full variable domain (missing parts from reference TRBV15 and TRBJ1-3): DAMVIQNPRYQVTQFGKPVTLSCSQTLNHNVMYWYQQKSSQAPKLLFHYYDKDFNNEADTPDNFQSRRPNTSFCFLDIRSPGLGDTAMYLCATSTFQQGGGNTIYFGEGSWLTVV.